One T cell receptor beta chain is described in this entry. This sample was included in a study of shared clonotypes between healthy human individuals. Data came from immunoSEQ multiplex PCR; TCRdb stores just in-frame clones and leaves some out. Counted here are more than 550,000 clones, approximately 77% occurring once; the ten biggest clones make up approximately 1.7%. Germline CDR1 MGHRA, CDR2 YSYEKL. V shed 3 bases and J 1 base; nucleotides not matched to a gene: 4. The CDR3 contains 15 residues. Input material: memory CD4+ T cells sorted from blood. As for subset: CD45RA-negative fraction. V gene TRBV4-1 combines with J gene TRBJ2-3; 7 bases are shared with TRBD1. The source of this sequence is a woman under 40 in good health. CDR3 nucleotide sequence: TGCGCCAGCAGCCAGTTAACAGGGGGCACAGATACGCAGTATTTT. It is translated as CASSQLTGGTDTQYF.